The 28 T cell receptor beta chains reported below all come from one sample, sequenced in a study of beta chain features in type 1 diabetes. The isolated RNA, all of it, was reverse transcribed, so expressed TCRB transcripts were what got sequenced. The data were produced by immunoSEQ multiplex PCR, yet TCRdb's version contains in-frame clones alone and is incomplete. The sample has roughly 120,000 clones; approximately 39% are singletons. Material: stem cell memory CD4+ T cells from blood. These receptors came from a woman between 18 and 29 years old in good health.

This clone was picked up a small number of times. The chain has TRBV19 and TRBJ1-1; D might be TRBD1 (6 bases). V was trimmed by 1 base and J by 5 bases, leaving 14 bases between them. Germline CDR1 LNHDA, CDR2 SQIVND (reference sequence). This CDR3 region has 15 residues. In DNA, the CDR3 is TGTGCCAGTAGTATAGGTGTGACAGGAAGGACTGAAGCTTTCTTT. Its translation is CASSIGVTGRTEAFF.

Only a few counts were recorded for this clone. The rearrangement joins TRBV5-1 to TRBJ1-5, with D hard to call. The germline CDR1 and CDR2 sequences are SGHRS and YFSETQ. The CDR3 has 15 residues. V lost 4 bases and J lost 4, with 15 bases in between. The CDR3 DNA sequence: TGCGCCAGCAGCCCGGGAGGGCTCGGTAATCAGCCCCAGCATTTT. This translates into CASSPGGLGNQPQHF. Full variable domain (outside the CDR3, taken from reference TRBV5-1 and TRBJ1-5): KAGVTQTPRYLIKTRGQQVTLSCSPISGHRSVSWYQQTPGQGLQFLFEYFSETQRNKGNFPGRFSGRQFSNSRSEMNVSTLELGDSALYLCASSPGGLGNQPQHFGDGTRLSIL.

With respect to this clone: A junction end diverges from the germline sequence, so it may reflect a read error. The J gene is TRBJ1-5, the V gene TRBV28, with 11 bases matching TRBD1. Germline CDR1 and CDR2: MDHEN and SYDVKM. The CDR3 spans 15 residues. The chain's CDR3 is CASSTRTGGRQPQQF. CDR3 sequence (DNA): TGTGCCAGCAGTACACGGACAGGGGGCCGCCAGCCCCAGCAATTT.

In its sample, this clone was seen a few times. CDR3 DNA sequence: TGCAGCGTTGAAGGTTGGCAGGGGGAGGCCTACAATGAGCAGTTCTTC. Protein: CSVEGWQGEAYNEQFF. The J gene is TRBJ2-1, the V gene TRBV29-1; D is perhaps TRBD1 (7 bases). Germline V gene data show CDR1 as SQVTM and CDR2 as ANQGSEA. The CDR3 covers 16 residues. V was shortened by 1 base and J by 2 bases, with 15 bases between the two germline ends.

The rearrangement links TRBV6-6 to TRBJ2-2; 13 nucleotides match TRBD2. Germline assignment: CDR1 MNHNY and CDR2 SVGAGI (reference sequence). Trimming took 8 bases from V and 7 from J; bases not matched to a gene: 7. This CDR3 is 15 amino acids long. The CDR3 coding sequence is TGTGCCAGCCGGACTAGCGGGAGTTCCAGCGGGGAGCTGTTTTTT. Protein: CASRTSGSSSGELFF.

The V call is TRBV30, the J call TRBJ2-1; a possible D gene is TRBD2 (6 bases). Deletions cut 2 bases from V and 13 bases from J, with 27 bases between. The CDR3 is made up of 16 amino acids. The germline V gene has CDR1 GTSNPN and CDR2 SVGIG (reference sequence). This CDR3 is CAWSLRGLLSHRAQFF. In DNA form, the CDR3 reads TGTGCCTGGAGTTTAAGGGGACTGCTGTCGCACCGAGCCCAGTTCTTC.

In its sample, this clone was seen a few times. The V gene is TRBV6-6, the J gene TRBJ1-5, with 7 bases lining up with TRBD1. The CDR3 has 16 residues. Trimming removed 2 bases from V and 1 base from J; junction bases left unmatched: 5. CDR1 and CDR2 (germline): MNHNY, SVGAGI (reference sequence). The CDR3 nucleotides read TGTGCCAGCAGTTACAGGGGGCGGAGGAGCAATCAGCCCCAGCATTTT. Residues: CASSYRGRRSNQPQHF.

This clone was picked up a small number of times. The chain couples TRBV5-6 to TRBJ2-7, with 8 bases matching TRBD1. Germline V gene data show CDR1 as SGHDT and CDR2 as YYEEEE. With V trimmed by 2 bases and J by 2 bases, 6 bases remained unmatched. The CDR3 has 15 amino acids. The CDR3 spells CASSLRQGLTYEQYF. In DNA form, the CDR3 reads TGTGCCAGCAGCTTACGACAGGGGTTAACCTACGAGCAGTACTTC. The whole variable domain, remainder taken from reference TRBV5-6 and TRBJ2-7, is DAGVTQSPTHLIKTRGQQVTLRCSPKSGHDTVSWYQQALGQGPQFIFQYYEEEERQRGNFPDRFSGHQFPNYSSELNVNALLLGDSALYLCASSLRQGLTYEQYFGPGTRLTVT.

The J gene is TRBJ2-7, the V gene TRBV2; 10 nucleotides align to TRBD2. The germline V gene has CDR1 SNHLY and CDR2 FYNNEI. The V segment lost 7 bases and the J segment 1 base; nucleotides outside the gene matches: 7. The CDR3 covers 15 residues. The CDR3 loop is CASKRTSGRSYEQYF. The CDR3 coding sequence is TGTGCCAGCAAAAGGACTAGCGGTCGATCCTACGAGCAGTACTTC.

The chain carries TRBV5-1 and TRBJ1-5, with D perhaps TRBD1 (5 bases). Trimming shortened V by 1 base and J by 6 bases, and 14 bases separated the two germline ends. CDR3 length: 15 amino acids. CDR1 and CDR2 from the germline V gene are SGHRS and YFSETQ. The CDR3 DNA follows: TGCGCCAGCAGCTTGTTGGGGCAGGGAGGTCAGCCCCAGCATTTT. It codes for CASSLLGQGGQPQHF.

For the CDR3, the DNA is TGCGCCAGCAGTGAAGGCGGGAGGAGTGAGCAGTTCTTC. Its protein is CASSEGGRSEQFF. The chain carries TRBV10-2 and TRBJ2-1, with 8 nucleotides matching TRBD2. Per germline, CDR1 WSHSY and CDR2 SAAADI. This CDR3 has 13 amino acids. The V gene end was trimmed by 3 bases and the J gene end by 9 bases; junction bases not matched to a gene: 4.

The rearrangement joins TRBV9 to TRBJ2-1; 9 bases agree with TRBD1. J lost 4 bases, V lost 4 bases, and 6 bases had no gene match. Per the germline V gene, CDR1 is SGDLS and CDR2 is YYNGEE. This CDR3 comprises 15 residues. The DNA for the CDR3 is TGTGCCAGCAGCCCAGGGACAGGGTCGTACAATGAGCAGTTCTTC. Translating it yields CASSPGTGSYNEQFF.

The chain joins TRBV6-6 to TRBJ2-7; 9 bases fit TRBD1. The J segment lost 5 bases and the V segment lost 5 bases, leaving 7 bases of the junction unmatched. The germline V gene has CDR1 MNHNY and CDR2 SVGAGI (reference sequence). The CDR3 is 14 amino acids. CDR3 amino acids: CASSRTTGGHEQYF. CDR3 nucleotide sequence: TGTGCCAGCAGTCGAACGACAGGGGGGCACGAGCAGTACTTC.

The chain employs TRBV5-1 and TRBJ2-3; the match to TRBD2 covers 7 bases. The junction had 3 bases not matched to a gene; V was cut back by 2 bases and J by 0 bases. This CDR3 is built from 15 residues. The germline V gene has CDR1 SGHRS and CDR2 YFSETQ. CDR3 DNA sequence: TGCGCCAGCAGCTTCGGGGGAGGGAGCACAGATACGCAGTATTTT. Its protein is CASSFGGGSTDTQYF.

DNA of the CDR3: TGCGCCAGCAGCTTGATCGGGACAGGGCGCTCAGGAAACACCATATATTTT. This translates into CASSLIGTGRSGNTIYF. V is TRBV5-1 and J is TRBJ1-3; TRBD1 aligns across 9 bases. The CDR3 is made up of 17 amino acids. With 1 base clipped from V and 4 bases from J, the junction kept 9 bases outside the gene matches. Germline CDR1 is SGHRS and CDR2 is YFSETQ.

Only a few counts were recorded for this clone. The genes are TRBV7-2 and TRBJ2-3; D gene uncertain. CDR1 is SGHTA and CDR2 is FQGNSA in the germline V gene. V was pared by 2 bases and J by 2 bases, with 2 bases between. CDR3 length: 12 amino acids. Here the CDR3 reads CASSLYTDTQYF. Written as DNA, the CDR3 is TGTGCCAGCAGCTTATACACAGATACGCAGTATTTT.

This clone was detected only a few times. This chain uses TRBV30 with TRBJ1-5; 7 bases match TRBD1. Germline CDR1 and CDR2: GTSNPN and SVGIG (reference sequence). V lost 1 base, J lost 5 bases, and 11 bases stayed unmatched. The CDR3 is made up of 16 amino acids. CDR3 DNA sequence: TGTGCCTGGAGTGCCAGGGGGGCAGGGCAGGATCAGCCCCAGCATTTT. Its protein is CAWSARGAGQDQPQHF.

This sequence joins TRBV5-5 and TRBJ1-1; D unresolved. The CDR3 length is 15 residues. The germline gives CDR1 SGHKS, CDR2 YYEKEE (reference sequence). Trimming removed 0 bases from V and 3 bases from J, with 12 bases in between. In DNA form, the CDR3 reads TGTGCCAGCAGCTTGGTCGTAACGGGGTACACTGAAGCTTTCTTT. Its protein is CASSLVVTGYTEAFF.

The CDR3 here is CASSLGGQSNQPQHF. The CDR3 nucleotides are TGTGCCAGCAGTTTAGGGGGACAAAGCAATCAGCCCCAGCATTTT. J is TRBJ1-5 and V is TRBV27; TRBD1 might be the D (6 bases). V lost 2 bases and J lost 1, with 9 bases in between. The CDR3 has 15 amino acids. Per germline, CDR1 MNHEY and CDR2 SMNVEV (reference sequence).

The J gene is TRBJ2-5, the V gene TRBV15, with D unresolved. Trimming left V 0 bases short and J 4 bases short, with 6 bases between. This CDR3 has 13 residues. From germline, CDR1 is LNHNV and CDR2 YYDKDF (reference sequence). CDR3 sequence reads: CATSRDRLETQYF. The CDR3, as DNA: TGTGCCACCAGCAGAGATCGTTTAGAGACCCAGTACTTC.

This clone turned up a few times. The CDR3 region is CASSEWGTGGKNIQYF. DNA for the CDR3: TGTGCCAGCAGTGAATGGGGGACGGGAGGCAAAAACATTCAGTACTTC. The chain combines TRBV25-1 with TRBJ2-4; TRBD2 matches 7 bases. CDR3 size: 16 residues. V shed 1 base and J 3 bases; nucleotides not matched to a gene: 6. Germline V CDR1 and CDR2: MGHDK, SYGVNS.

This chain joins TRBV7-2 and TRBJ1-5; 9 bases line up with TRBD1. Germline V gene lookup returns CDR1 SGHTA and CDR2 FQGNSA. The CDR3 is 16 amino acids. Trimming removed 4 bases from V and 4 bases from J; junction bases left unmatched: 8. DNA of the CDR3: TGTGCCAGCAGCTACTACCCGGGACAGGGTAATCAGCCCCAGCATTTT. Amino acid sequence: CASSYYPGQGNQPQHF. The variable domain in full, completed from reference TRBV7-2 and TRBJ1-5, reads GAGVSQSPSNKVTEKGKDVELRCDPISGHTALYWYRQSLGQGLEFLIYFQGNSAPDKSGLPSDRFSAERTGGSVSTLTIQRTQQEDSAVYLCASSYYPGQGNQPQHFGDGTRLSIL.

This clone was counted only a few times. J is TRBJ2-3 and V is TRBV5-1; D is perhaps TRBD2 (6 bases). The CDR3 totals 17 residues. With 1 base removed from V and 3 bases from J, the gap between germline ends came to 18 bases. CDR1 and CDR2 from the germline V gene are SGHRS and YFSETQ. This CDR3 reads CASSLFGEWRGTDTQYF. CDR3 bases: TGCGCCAGCAGCTTGTTCGGGGAGTGGCGGGGAACAGATACGCAGTATTTT.

The chain joins TRBV28 to TRBJ2-6; TRBD1 might be the D (5 bases). V lost 5 bases and J lost 4, with 15 bases in between. CDR1 and CDR2 from the germline V gene are MDHEN and SYDVKM. This CDR3 contains 16 residues. The CDR3 reads CASSRNRFPGANVLTF. The DNA of the CDR3 is TGTGCCAGCAGTCGCAACAGGTTCCCAGGGGCCAACGTCCTGACTTTC.

The sample holds a few counts of this clone. Written as DNA, the CDR3 is TGTGCCAGCAGCTTAAGACAGGGGGCGAATGAGCAGTTCTTC. This encodes CASSLRQGANEQFF. V usage is TRBV7-3 and J usage is TRBJ2-1; 10 nucleotides agree with TRBD1. The germline V gene encodes CDR1 SGHTA and CDR2 FQGTGA. Losses at the gene ends were 1 base for V and 7 bases for J; bases not matched to a gene: 1. The CDR3 sequence is 14 residues long.

This chain uses TRBV27 with TRBJ2-7; perhaps TRBD1 as D (5 bases). The CDR3 has 13 amino acids. Per germline, CDR1 MNHEY and CDR2 SMNVEV (reference sequence). V lost 6 bases and J lost 12, with 21 bases in between. This CDR3 reads CASRPPRHQGWYF. As DNA, the CDR3 is TGTGCCAGCAGACCCCCAAGGCATCAGGGATGGTACTTC.

J is TRBJ1-2 and V is TRBV15; TRBD1 agrees at 11 bases. There are 16 residues in the CDR3. Unmatched junction bases numbered 6, after V lost 0 bases and J lost 6 bases. CDR1 LNHNV and CDR2 YYDKDF come from the germline V gene (reference sequence). CDR3 residues: CATSRDWGQGVHGYTF. DNA of the CDR3: TGTGCCACCAGCAGAGACTGGGGACAGGGGGTCCATGGCTACACCTTC.

The chain is built from TRBV6-5 and TRBJ2-5, with 9 positions matching TRBD2. Germline values: CDR1 MNHEY, CDR2 SVGAGI. This CDR3 contains 14 residues. The V gene end was trimmed by 4 bases and the J gene end by 6 bases; junction bases not matched to a gene: 6. The CDR3: CASSSWTSVQTQYF. The CDR3 DNA follows: TGTGCCAGCAGTTCGTGGACTAGCGTGCAGACCCAGTACTTC.